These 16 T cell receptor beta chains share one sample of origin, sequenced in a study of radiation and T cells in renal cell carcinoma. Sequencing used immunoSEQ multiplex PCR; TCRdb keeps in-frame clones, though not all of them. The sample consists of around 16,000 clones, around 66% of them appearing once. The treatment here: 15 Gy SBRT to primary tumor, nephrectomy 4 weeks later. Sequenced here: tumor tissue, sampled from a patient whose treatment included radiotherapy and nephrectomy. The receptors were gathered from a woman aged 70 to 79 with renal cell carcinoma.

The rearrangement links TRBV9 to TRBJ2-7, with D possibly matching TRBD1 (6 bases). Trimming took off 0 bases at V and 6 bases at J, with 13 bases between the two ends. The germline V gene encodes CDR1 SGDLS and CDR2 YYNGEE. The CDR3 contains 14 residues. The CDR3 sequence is CASSVEGHGSEQYF. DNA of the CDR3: TGTGCCAGCAGCGTAGAGGGACACGGGTCCGAGCAGTACTTC.

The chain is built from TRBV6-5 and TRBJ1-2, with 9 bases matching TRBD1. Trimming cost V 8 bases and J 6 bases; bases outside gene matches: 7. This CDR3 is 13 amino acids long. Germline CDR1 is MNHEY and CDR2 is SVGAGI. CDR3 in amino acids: CASGGQGKNGYTF. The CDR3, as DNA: TGTGCCAGCGGAGGACAGGGGAAAAATGGCTACACCTTC.

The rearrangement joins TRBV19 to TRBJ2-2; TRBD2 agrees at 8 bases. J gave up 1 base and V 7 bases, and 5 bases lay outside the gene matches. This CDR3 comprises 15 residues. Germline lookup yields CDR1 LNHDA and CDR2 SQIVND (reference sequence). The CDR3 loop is CASKAGGVNTGELFF. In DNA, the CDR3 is TGTGCCAGTAAAGCCGGGGGGGTGAACACCGGGGAGCTGTTTTTT.

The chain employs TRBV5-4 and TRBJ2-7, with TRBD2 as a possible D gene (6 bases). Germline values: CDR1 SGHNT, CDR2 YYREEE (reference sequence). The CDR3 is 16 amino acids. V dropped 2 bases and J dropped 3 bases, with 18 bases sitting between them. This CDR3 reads CASSLDRASVVYEQYF. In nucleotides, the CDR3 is TGTGCCAGCAGCTTAGATCGGGCTAGCGTGGTCTACGAGCAGTACTTC.

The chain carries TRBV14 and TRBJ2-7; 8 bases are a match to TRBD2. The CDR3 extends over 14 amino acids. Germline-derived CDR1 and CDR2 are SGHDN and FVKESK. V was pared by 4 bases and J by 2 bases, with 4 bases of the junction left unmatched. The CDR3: CASSLSGTAYEQYF. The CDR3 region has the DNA TGTGCCAGCAGCCTTAGCGGGACGGCCTACGAGCAGTACTTC.

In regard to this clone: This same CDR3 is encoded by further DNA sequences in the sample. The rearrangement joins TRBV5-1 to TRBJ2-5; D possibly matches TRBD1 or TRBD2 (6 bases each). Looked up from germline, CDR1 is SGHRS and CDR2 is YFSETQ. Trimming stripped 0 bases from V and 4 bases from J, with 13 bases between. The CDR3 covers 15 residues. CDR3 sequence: CASSLEGGAGETQYF. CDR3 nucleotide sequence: TGCGCCAGCAGCTTGGAGGGGGGAGCTGGAGAGACCCAGTACTTC.

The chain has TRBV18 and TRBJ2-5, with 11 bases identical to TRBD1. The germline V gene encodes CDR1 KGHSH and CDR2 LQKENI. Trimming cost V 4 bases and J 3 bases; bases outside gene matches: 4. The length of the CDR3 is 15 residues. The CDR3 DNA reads TGTGCCAGCTCACTCGGACAGGGGGCGGAAGAGACCCAGTACTTC. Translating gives CASSLGQGAEETQYF.

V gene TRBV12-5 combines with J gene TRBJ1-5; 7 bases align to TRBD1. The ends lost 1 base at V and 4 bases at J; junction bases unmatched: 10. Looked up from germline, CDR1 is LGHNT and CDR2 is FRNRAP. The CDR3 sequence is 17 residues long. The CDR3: CASGLEIPGQNNQPQHF. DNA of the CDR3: TGTGCTAGTGGTTTGGAAATACCGGGACAGAATAATCAGCCCCAGCATTTT. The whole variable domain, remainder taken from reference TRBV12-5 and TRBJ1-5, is DARVTQTPRHKVTEMGQEVTMRCQPILGHNTVFWYRQTMMQGLELLAYFRNRAPLDDSGMPKDRFSAEMPDATLATLKIQPSEPRDSAVYFCASGLEIPGQNNQPQHFGDGTRLSIL.

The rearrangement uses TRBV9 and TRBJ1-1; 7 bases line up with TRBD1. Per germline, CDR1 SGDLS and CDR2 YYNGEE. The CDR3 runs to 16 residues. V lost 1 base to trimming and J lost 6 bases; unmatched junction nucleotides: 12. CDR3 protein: CASSVTGGGGNAEAFF. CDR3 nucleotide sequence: TGTGCCAGCAGCGTAACGGGTGGAGGGGGCAACGCTGAAGCTTTCTTT.

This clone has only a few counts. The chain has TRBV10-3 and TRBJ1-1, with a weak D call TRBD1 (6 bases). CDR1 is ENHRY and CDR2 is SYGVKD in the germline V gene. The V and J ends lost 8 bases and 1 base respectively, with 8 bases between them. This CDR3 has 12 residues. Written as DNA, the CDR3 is TGTGCCATCCAGGGGAGGAACACTGAAGCTTTCTTT. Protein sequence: CAIQGRNTEAFF.

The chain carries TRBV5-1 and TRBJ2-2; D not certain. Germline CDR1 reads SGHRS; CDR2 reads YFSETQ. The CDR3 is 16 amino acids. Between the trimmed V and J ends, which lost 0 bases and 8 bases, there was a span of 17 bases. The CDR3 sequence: CASSLVLAPGGGELFF. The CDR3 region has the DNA TGCGCCAGCAGCTTGGTTTTGGCCCCCGGCGGTGGGGAGCTGTTTTTT. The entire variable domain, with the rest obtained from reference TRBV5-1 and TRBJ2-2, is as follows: KAGVTQTPRYLIKTRGQQVTLSCSPISGHRSVSWYQQTPGQGLQFLFEYFSETQRNKGNFPGRFSGRQFSNSRSEMNVSTLELGDSALYLCASSLVLAPGGGELFFGEGSRLTVL.

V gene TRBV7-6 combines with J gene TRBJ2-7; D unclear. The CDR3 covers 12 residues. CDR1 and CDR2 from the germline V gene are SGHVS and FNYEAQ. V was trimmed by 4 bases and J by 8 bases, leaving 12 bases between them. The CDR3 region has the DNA TGTGCCAGCAGCTACTTAGCCAAGAAGCAGTACTTC. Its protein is CASSYLAKKQYF. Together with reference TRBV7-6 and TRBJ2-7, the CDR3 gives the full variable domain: GAGVSQSPRYKVTKRGQDVALRCDPISGHVSLYWYRQALGQGPEFLTYFNYEAQQDKSGLPNDRFSAERPEGSISTLTIQRTEQRDSAMYRCASSYLAKKQYFGPGTRLTVT.

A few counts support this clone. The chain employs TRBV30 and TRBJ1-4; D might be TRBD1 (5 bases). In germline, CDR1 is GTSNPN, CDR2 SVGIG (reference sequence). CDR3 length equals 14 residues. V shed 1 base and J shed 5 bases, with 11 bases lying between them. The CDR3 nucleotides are TGTGCCTGGAGTGCGGGGACCGGAAATGAAAAACTGTTTTTT. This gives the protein CAWSAGTGNEKLFF. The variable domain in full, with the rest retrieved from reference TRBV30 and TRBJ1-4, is SQTIHQWPATLVQPVGSPLSLECTVEGTSNPNLYWYRQAAGRGLQLLFYSVGIGQISSEVPQNLSASRPQDRQFILSSKKLLLSDSGFYLCAWSAGTGNEKLFFGSGTQLSVL.

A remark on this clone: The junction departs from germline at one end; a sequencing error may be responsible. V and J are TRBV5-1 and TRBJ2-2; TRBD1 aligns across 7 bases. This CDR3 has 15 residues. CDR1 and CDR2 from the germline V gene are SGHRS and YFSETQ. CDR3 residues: CASRSRGRSTGELFF. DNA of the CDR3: TGTGCCAGCAGGTCAAGGGGGCGGTCGACCGGGGAGCTGTTTTTT.

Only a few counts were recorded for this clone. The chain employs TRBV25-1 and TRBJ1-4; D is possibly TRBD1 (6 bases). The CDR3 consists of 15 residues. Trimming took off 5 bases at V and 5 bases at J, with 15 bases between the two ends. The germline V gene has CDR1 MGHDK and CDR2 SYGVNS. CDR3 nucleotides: TGTGCCAGCAGTTACACGGGACAATTGAATGAAAAACTGTTTTTT. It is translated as CASSYTGQLNEKLFF.

CDR3 nucleotide sequence: TGTGCCAGCAGCTTATCTTGGAAGGAGACCCAGTACTTC. Protein sequence: CASSLSWKETQYF. V is TRBV7-2 and J is TRBJ2-5; D unresolved. CDR3 size: 13 residues. From germline, CDR1 is SGHTA and CDR2 FQGNSA. V was cut by 2 bases and J by 5 bases, with 9 bases left in between.